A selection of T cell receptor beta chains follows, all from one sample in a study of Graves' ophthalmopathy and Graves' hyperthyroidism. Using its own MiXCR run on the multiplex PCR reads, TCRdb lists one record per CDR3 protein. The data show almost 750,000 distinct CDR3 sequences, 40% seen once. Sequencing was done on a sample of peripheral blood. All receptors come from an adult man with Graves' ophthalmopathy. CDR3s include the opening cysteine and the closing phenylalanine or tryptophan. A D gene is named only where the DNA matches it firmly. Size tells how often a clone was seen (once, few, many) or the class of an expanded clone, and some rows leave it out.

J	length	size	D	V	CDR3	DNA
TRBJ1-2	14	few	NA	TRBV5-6	CASSPAGITGGYTF	TGTGCCAGCAGCCCGGCGGGGATTACTGGTGGCTACACCTTC
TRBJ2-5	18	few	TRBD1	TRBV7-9	CASSLLPYRDRFGETQYF	TGTGCCAGCAGCTTACTACCCTACCGGGACAGGTTTGGAGAGACCCAGTACTTC
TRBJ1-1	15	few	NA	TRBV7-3	CASSRSGEMNTEAFF	TGTGCCAGCAGCCGATCAGGGGAAATGAACACTGAAGCTTTCTTT
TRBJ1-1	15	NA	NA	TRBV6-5	CASRRDGERYTEAFF	TGTGCCAGCAGAAGAGACGGGGAAAGGTACACTGAAGCTTTCTTT
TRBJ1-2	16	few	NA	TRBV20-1	CSADRADRVANYGYTF	TGCAGTGCTGACCGGGCGGACCGGGTAGCTAACTATGGCTACACCTTC
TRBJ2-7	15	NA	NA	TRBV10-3	CAISDLEIGEYEQYF	TGTGCCATCAGTGACCTGGAGATTGGAGAATACGAGCAGTACTTC
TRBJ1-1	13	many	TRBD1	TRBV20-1	CSAPDRGRTEAFF	TGCAGTGCACCTGACAGGGGGCGCACTGAAGCTTTCTTT
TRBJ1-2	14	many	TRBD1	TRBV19	CASSPRGRDYGYTF	TGTGCCAGTAGTCCCAGGGGGCGAGACTATGGCTACACCTTC
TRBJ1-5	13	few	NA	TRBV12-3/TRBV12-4	CASTLRNNQPQHF	TGTGCCAGCACCCTACGAAACAATCAGCCCCAGCATTTT
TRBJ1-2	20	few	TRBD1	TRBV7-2	CASSDPPFRTGVVRHYGYTF	TGTGCCAGCAGCGACCCCCCCTTTAGGACAGGAGTCGTTAGGCACTATGGCTACACCTTC
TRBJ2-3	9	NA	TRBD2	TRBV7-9	CASSPGTIF	TGTGCCAGCAGCCCCGGGACTATTTTT
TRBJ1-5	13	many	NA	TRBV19	CASSIFVDQPQHF	TGTGCCAGTAGTATCTTCGTAGATCAGCCCCAGCATTTT
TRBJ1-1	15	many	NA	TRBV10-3	CAISESAGVGTEAFF	TGTGCCATCAGTGAGTCGGCAGGGGTGGGCACTGAAGCTTTCTTT
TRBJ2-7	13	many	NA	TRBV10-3	CAAAAQSAYEQYF	TGTGCCGCGGCGGCCCAGAGTGCCTACGAGCAGTACTTC
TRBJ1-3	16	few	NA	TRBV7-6	CASSLGVSRGGNTIYF	TGTGCCAGCAGCTTAGGGGTATCAAGAGGAGGAAACACCATATATTTT
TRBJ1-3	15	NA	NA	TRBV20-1	CSARDHRFSGNTIYF	TGCAGTGCTAGAGATCACCGGTTTTCGGGAAACACCATATATTTT
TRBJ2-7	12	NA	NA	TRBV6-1	CASSPTELEQYF	TGTGCCAGCAGCCCGACAGAGCTCGAGCAGTACTTC
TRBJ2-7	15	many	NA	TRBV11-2	CASSLALTGSYEQYF	TGTGCCAGCAGCTTAGCGCTGACAGGAAGCTACGAGCAGTACTTC
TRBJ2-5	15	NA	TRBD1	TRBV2	CASSLLDRQGETQYF	TGTGCCAGCAGCCTGCTGGACAGGCAAGGGGAGACCCAGTACTTC
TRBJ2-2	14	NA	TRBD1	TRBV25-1	CASSLSTGPGELFF	TGTGCCAGCAGTTTATCGACAGGGCCCGGGGAGCTGTTTTTT
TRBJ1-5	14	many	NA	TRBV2	CASSEWDYEQPQHF	TGTGCCAGCAGTGAATGGGATTACGAGCAGCCCCAGCATTTT
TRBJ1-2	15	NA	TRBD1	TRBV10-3	CANARGLGSGYGYTF	TGTGCCAACGCCAGGGGGCTTGGTTCCGGATATGGCTACACCTTC
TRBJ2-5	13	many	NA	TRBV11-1	CASSSSTEETQYF	TGTGCCAGCAGCTCCAGCACAGAAGAGACCCAGTACTTC
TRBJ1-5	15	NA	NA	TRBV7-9	CASSLVGAGDQPRHF	TGTGCCAGCAGCTTAGTTGGGGCAGGGGATCAGCCCCGGCATTTT
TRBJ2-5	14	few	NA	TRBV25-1	CASRGRVFKETQYF	TGTGCCAGCAGGGGGCGAGTGTTTAAGGAGACCCAGTACTTC
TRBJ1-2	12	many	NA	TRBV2	CASRATVSGYTF	TGTGCCAGCAGGGCGACAGTTTCTGGCTACACCTTC
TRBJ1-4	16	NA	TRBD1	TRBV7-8	CASSLRFGQGIEKLFF	TGTGCCAGCAGCTTACGATTCGGACAGGGAATCGAAAAACTGTTTTTT
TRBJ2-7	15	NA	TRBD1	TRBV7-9	CASSLNGDSIYGQYF	TGTGCCAGCAGCTTGAACGGGGACAGCATCTACGGGCAGTACTTC
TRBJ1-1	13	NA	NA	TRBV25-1	CASNAGGGTEAFF	TGTGCCAGCAATGCGGGGGGAGGCACTGAAGCTTTCTTT